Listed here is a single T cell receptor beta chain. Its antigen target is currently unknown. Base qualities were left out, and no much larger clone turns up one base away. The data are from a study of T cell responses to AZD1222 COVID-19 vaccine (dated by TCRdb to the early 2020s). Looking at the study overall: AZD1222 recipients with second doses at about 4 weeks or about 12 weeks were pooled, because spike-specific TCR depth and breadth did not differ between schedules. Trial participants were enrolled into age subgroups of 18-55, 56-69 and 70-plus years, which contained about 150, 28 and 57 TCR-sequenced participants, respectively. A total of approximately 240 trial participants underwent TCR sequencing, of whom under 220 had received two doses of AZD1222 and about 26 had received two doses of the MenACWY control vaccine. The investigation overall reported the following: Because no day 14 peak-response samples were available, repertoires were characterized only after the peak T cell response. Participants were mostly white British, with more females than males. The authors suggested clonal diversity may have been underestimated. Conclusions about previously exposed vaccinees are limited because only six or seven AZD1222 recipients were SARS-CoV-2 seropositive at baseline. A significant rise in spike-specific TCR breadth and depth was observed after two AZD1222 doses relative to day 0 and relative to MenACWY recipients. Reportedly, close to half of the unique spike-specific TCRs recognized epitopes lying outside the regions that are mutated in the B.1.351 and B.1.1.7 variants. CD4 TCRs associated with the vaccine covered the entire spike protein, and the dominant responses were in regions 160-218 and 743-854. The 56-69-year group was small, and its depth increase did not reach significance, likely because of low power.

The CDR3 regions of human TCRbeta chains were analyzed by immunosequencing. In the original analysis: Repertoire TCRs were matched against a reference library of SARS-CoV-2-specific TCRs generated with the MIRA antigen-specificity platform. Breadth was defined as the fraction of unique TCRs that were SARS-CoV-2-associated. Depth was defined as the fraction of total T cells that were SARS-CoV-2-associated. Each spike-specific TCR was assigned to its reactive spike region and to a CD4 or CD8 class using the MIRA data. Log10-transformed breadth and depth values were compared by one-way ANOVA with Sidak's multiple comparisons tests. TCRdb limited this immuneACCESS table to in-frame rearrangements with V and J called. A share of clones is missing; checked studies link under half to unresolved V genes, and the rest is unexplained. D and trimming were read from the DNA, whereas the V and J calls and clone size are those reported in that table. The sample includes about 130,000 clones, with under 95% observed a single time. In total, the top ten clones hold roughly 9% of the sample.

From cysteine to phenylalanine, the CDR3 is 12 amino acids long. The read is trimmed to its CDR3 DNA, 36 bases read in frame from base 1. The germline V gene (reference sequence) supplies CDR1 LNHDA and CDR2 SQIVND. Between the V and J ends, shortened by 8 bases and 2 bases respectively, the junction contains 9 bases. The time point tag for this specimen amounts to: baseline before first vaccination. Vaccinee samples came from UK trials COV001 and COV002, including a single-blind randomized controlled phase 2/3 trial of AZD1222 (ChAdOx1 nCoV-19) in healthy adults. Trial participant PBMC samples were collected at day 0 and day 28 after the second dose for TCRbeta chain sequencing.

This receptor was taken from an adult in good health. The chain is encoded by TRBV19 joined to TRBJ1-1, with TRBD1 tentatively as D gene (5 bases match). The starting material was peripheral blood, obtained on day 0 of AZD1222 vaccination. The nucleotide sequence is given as TGTGCCAGTTTGCAGGGTAACACTGAAGCTTTCTTT. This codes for CASLQGNTEAFF.